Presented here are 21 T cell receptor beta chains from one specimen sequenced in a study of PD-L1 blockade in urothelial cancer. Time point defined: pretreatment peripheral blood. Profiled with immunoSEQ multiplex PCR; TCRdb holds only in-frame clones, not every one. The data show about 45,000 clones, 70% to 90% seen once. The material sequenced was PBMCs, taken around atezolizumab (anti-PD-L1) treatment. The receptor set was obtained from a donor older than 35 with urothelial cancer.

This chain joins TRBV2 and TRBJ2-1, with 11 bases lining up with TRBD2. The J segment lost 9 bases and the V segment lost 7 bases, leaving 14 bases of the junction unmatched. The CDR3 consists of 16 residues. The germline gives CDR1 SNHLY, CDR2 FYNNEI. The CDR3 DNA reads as TGTGCCAGCATCCCCGGGGGGGATAGCGGGAGGGGTGAGCAGTTCTTC. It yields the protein CASIPGGDSGRGEQFF.

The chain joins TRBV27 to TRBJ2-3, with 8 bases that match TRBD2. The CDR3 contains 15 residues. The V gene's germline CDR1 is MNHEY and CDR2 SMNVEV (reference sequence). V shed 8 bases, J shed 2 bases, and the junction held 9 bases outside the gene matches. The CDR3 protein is CASGGAGVHTDTQYF. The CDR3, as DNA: TGTGCCAGCGGGGGAGCGGGGGTCCACACAGATACGCAGTATTTT.

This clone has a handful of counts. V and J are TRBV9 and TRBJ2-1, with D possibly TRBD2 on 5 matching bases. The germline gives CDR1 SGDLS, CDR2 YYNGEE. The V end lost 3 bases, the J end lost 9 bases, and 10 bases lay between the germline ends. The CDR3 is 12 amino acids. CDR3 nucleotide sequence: TGTGCCAGCAGCGGGACTTCCGGTGAGCAGTTCTTC. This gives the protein CASSGTSGEQFF.

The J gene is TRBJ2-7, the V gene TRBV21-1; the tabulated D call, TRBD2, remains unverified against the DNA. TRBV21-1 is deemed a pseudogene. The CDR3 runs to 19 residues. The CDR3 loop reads CASSKFTPIGASGPYEQYF. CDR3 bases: TGTGCCAGCAGCAAATTTACCCCTATTGGGGCTAGCGGCCCCTACGAGCAGTACTTC.

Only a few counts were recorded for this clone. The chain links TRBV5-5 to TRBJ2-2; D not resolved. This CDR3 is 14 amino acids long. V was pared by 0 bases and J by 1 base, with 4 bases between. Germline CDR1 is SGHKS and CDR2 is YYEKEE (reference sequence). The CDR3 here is CASSLVLNTGELFF. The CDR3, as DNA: TGTGCCAGCAGCTTGGTTCTGAACACCGGGGAGCTGTTTTTT.

The CDR3 nucleotides read TGCGCCAGCGAGAGCGGGACCAGCTCCTACAATGAGCAGTTCTTC. Protein product: CASESGTSSYNEQFF. V and J are TRBV5-1 and TRBJ2-1, with 7 bases fitting TRBD2. This CDR3 contains 15 residues. The V gene end was trimmed by 7 bases and the J gene end by 0 bases; junction bases not matched to a gene: 7. The V gene's germline CDR1 is SGHRS and CDR2 YFSETQ.

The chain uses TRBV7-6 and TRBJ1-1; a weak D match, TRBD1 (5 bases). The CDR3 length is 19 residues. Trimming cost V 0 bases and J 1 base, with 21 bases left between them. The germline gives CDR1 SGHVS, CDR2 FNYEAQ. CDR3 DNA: TGTGCCAGCAGCTTAGCACCCAGGTGGGCCGGGGGTGGGAACACTGAAGCTTTCTTT. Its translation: CASSLAPRWAGGGNTEAFF.

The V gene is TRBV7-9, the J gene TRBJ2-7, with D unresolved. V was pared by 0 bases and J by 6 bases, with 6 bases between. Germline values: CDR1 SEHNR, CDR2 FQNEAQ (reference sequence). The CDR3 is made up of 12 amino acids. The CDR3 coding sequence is TGTGCCAGCAGCTTAGCCAGTGCCGAGCAGTACTTC. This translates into CASSLASAEQYF.

The CDR3 is CASSLTNSETQYF. The CDR3 DNA reads as TGTGCCAGCAGCTTGACCAATAGCGAGACCCAGTACTTC. V is TRBV11-2 and J is TRBJ2-5; D is uncertain. CDR1 and CDR2 from the germline V gene are SGHAT and FQNNGV. The CDR3 length is 13 residues. V shed 3 bases and J shed 5 bases, with 10 bases lying between them.

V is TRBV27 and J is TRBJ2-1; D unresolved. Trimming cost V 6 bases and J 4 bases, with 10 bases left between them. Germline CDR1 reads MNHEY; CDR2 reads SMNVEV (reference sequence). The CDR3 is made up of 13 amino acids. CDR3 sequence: CASSRRLYNEQFF. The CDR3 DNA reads TGTGCCAGCAGCCGCCGGTTGTACAATGAGCAGTTCTTC.

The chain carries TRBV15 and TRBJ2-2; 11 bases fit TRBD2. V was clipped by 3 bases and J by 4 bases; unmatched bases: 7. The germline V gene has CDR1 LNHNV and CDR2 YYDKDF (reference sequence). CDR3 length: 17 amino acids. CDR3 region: CATSRGLAGGGTGELFF. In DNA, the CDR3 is TGTGCCACCAGCAGGGGGTTAGCGGGGGGGGGCACCGGGGAGCTGTTTTTT. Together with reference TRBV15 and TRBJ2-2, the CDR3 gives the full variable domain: DAMVIQNPRYQVTQFGKPVTLSCSQTLNHNVMYWYQQKSSQAPKLLFHYYDKDFNNEADTPDNFQSRRPNTSFCFLDIRSPGLGDTAMYLCATSRGLAGGGTGELFFGEGSRLTVL.

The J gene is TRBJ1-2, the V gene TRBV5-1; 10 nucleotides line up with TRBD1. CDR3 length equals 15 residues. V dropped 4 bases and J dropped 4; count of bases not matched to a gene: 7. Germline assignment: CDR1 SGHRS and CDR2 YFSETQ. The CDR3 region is CASSGGQGQGYGYTF. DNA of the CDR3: TGCGCCAGCAGCGGGGGACAGGGGCAGGGCTATGGCTACACCTTC.

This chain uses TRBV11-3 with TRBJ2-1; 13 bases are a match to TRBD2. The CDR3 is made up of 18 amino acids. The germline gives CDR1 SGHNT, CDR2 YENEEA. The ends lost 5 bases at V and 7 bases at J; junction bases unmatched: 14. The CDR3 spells CASSPGLAGPTSGNEQFF. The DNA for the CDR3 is TGTGCCAGCAGCCCGGGACTAGCGGGACCCACCTCCGGGAATGAGCAGTTCTTC. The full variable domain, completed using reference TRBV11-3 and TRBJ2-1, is EAGVVQSPRYKIIEKKQPVAFWCNPISGHNTLYWYLQNLGQGPELLIRYENEEAVDDSQLPKDRFSAERLKGVDSTLKIQPAELGDSAVYLCASSPGLAGPTSGNEQFFGPGTRLTVL.

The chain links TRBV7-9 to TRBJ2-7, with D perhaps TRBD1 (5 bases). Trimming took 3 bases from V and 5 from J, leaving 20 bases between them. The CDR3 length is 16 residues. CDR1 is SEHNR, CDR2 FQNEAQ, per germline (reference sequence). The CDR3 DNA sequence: TGTGCCAGCAGCTTCACCCGGCAGGGAAGAGGTGACGAGCAGTACTTC. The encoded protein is CASSFTRQGRGDEQYF.

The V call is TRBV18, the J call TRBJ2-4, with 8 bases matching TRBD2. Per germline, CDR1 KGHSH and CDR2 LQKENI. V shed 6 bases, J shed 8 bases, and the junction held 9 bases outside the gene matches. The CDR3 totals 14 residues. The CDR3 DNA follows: TGTGCCAGCTCTCCGGGGGCGGGAGGAGACATTCAGTACTTC. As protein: CASSPGAGGDIQYF.

The CDR3 DNA sequence: TGTGCCAGTAGCCGCACCTCAGGGGATTCTGGAAACACCATATATTTT. This codes for CASSRTSGDSGNTIYF. The genes are TRBV19 and TRBJ1-3, with D possibly being TRBD1 (6 bases). The V gene's germline CDR1 is LNHDA and CDR2 SQIVND (reference sequence). The CDR3 has 16 residues. V dropped 6 bases and J dropped 1 base, with 16 bases sitting between them.

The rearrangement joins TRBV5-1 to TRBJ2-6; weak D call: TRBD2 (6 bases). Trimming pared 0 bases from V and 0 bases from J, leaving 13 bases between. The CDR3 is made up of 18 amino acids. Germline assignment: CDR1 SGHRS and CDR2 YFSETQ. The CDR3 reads CASSLGRVRTSGANVLTF. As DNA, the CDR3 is TGCGCCAGCAGCTTGGGGAGGGTCCGCACCTCTGGGGCCAACGTCCTGACTTTC.

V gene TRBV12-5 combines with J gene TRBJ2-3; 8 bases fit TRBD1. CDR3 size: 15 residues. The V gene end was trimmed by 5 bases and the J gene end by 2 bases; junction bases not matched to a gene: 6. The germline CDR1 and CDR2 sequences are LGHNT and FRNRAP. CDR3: CASGVGTGNTDTQYF. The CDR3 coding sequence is TGTGCTAGTGGTGTGGGGACAGGCAACACAGATACGCAGTATTTT.

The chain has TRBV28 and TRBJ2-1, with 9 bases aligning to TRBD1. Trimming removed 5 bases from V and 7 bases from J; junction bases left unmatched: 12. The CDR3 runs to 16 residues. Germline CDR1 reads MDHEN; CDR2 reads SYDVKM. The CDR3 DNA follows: TGTGCCAGCAGTCCCCCGGGACAGGGTATCTCTAATGAGCAGTTCTTC. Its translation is CASSPPGQGISNEQFF.

CDR3 protein: CAWSGGTYEQYF. In DNA, the CDR3 is TGTGCCTGGAGTGGCGGTACCTACGAGCAGTACTTC. The V and J genes are TRBV30 and TRBJ2-7; no clear D. Germline V gene data show CDR1 as GTSNPN and CDR2 as SVGIG (reference sequence). This CDR3 has 12 residues. The germline V and J ends were trimmed by 1 base and 2 bases, with 6 bases remaining between them.

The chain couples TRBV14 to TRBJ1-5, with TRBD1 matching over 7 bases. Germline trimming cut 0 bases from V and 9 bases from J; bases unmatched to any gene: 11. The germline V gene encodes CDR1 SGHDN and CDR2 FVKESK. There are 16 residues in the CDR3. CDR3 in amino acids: CASSQEKDRDDGPQHF. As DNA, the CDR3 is TGTGCCAGCAGCCAAGAGAAAGACAGGGACGATGGGCCCCAGCATTTT.